This TCR beta chain was identified in a study of neurological immune-mediated disorders. The CDR3 has 13 residues. The germline CDR1 and CDR2 sequences are SGHRS and YFSETQ. V lost 5 bases and J 0 bases, leaving 9 bases between the germline ends. General study points: The expanded clones of different subjects shared no CDR3 amino acid sequences (suggesting private repertoires in all groups).

Synthesis of cDNA was accomplished via 5'RACE employing 10-nucleotide random UMIs. Whenever a sequencing run was performed, it yielded over 170 million TCR-beta sequences from 15-18 subjects. TCRdb analysed the 5' RACE reads with MiXCR anew, one entry per CDR3 protein. The sample records around 100,000 distinct CDR3 sequences, 10% to 11% being singletons. This clonotype showed up many times. The antigen remains undetermined. Time point described: longitudinal time-point 3. PBMCs stored at -80 C, numbering 2 million, were the origin of the unsorted libraries. The sequence derives from a female donor with HTLV-1-associated myelopathy (HAM/TSP). The source material was PBMCs. The genes are TRBV5-1 and TRBJ2-7; the D gene is possibly TRBD1 (5 bases). CDR3 DNA sequence: TGCGCCAGCAGGATCGACAGCTCCTACGAGCAGTACTTC. As protein: CASRIDSSYEQYF.